This paragraph reports one TCR beta chain. Its antigen is currently unknown. PCR primers comprised 60 Vbeta and 13 Jbeta primers. In the authors' methods: The count from a later analysis was 60 million to 85 million unique TCR beta chains, 9 million to 12 million of them shared. Measured with immunoSEQ multiplex PCR; TCRdb has only the in-frame clones, and not every one. Clone size and the V and J calls come from that table; the DNA yielded D and trimming. The sample yields some 130,000 clones, approximately 78% seen once. This sample stems from a study of cytomegalovirus exposure and HLA in healthy donors. Notes on the study in general: Reportedly, diagnosis of cytomegalovirus status by the classifier showed high specificity and sensitivity. For most TCR beta V segments, an earlier analysis put the productive rate at about 87% or about 30% of the time.

V lost 2 bases, J lost 0 bases, and 5 bases lay in between. The germline V gene encodes CDR1 SGHAT and CDR2 FQNNGV. The CDR3 extends over 13 amino acids. The source material was PBMCs. The clonotype comes from a middle-aged woman in good health and CMV-seropositive. J is TRBJ2-7 and V is TRBV11-2; D is unclear. CDR3 bases: TGTGCCAGCAGCTTACGGGTCTCCTACGAGCAGTACTTC. This translates into CASSLRVSYEQYF.